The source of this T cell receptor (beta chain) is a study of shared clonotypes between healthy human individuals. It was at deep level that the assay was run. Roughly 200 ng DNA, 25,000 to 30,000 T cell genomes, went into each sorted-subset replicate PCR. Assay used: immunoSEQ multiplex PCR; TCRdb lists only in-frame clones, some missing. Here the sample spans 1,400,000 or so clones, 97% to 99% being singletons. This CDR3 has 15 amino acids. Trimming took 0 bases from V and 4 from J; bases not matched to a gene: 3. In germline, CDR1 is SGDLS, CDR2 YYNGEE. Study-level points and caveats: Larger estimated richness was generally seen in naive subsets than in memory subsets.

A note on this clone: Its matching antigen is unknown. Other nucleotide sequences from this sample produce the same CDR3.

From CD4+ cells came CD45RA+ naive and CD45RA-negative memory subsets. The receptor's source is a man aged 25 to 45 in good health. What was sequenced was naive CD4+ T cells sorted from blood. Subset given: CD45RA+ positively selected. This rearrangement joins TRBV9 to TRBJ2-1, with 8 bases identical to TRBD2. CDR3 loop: CASSVGLAGYNEQFF. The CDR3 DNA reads TGTGCCAGCAGCGTAGGGTTAGCGGGGTACAATGAGCAGTTCTTC.